This TCR beta chain was identified during a study of CD8+CD57+ T cells in acquired aplastic anemia. Study-level findings and limits: Patients were compared with controls for CD8+ Simpson's diversity, and no significant difference emerged.

In patients chosen for sequencing, flow cytometry had shown CD8+CD57+ cell expansion. On this clonotype: Its target is not known.

Profiling that covered TCR beta VDJ and CDR3 relied on genomic DNA as its template. TCRdb redid the calling of the reads with MiXCR, one entry per CDR3 protein. The table has just over 200,000 distinct CDR3 sequences, 65% seen once. The CDR3 runs 16 residues. Germline CDR1 is SNHLY and CDR2 is FYNNEI. Trimming removed 8 bases from V and 0 bases from J; junction bases left unmatched: 9. The clonotype was recovered from a human donor with aplastic anemia. The sample taken for sequencing was sorted CD4+, CD8+, or CD8+CD57+ T cells (not recorded which) from PBMCs. This chain joins TRBV2 and TRBJ2-2; 7 bases are shared with TRBD1. The CDR3 here is CASDREINANTGELFF. The CDR3 DNA sequence: TGTGCCAGCGACAGGGAGATAAACGCGAACACCGGGGAGCTGTTTTTT.